These 11 T cell receptor beta chains were sequenced from one sample in a study of T cells expressing NK-cell markers. TCRdb re-called the 5' RACE reads and gives one entry per CDR3 protein, without DNA. Its table records 160,000 or so distinct CDR3 sequences. Source material: blood T cells: a sorted CD56 or NKG2C T cell subset, CD4+ or CD8+ T cells, or bulk PBMC T cells (not recorded which). The source of these receptors is a woman between 18 and 69 years old in good health.

V is TRBV5-1 and J is TRBJ2-6. This CDR3 contains 15 residues. Germline V gives CDR1 SGHRS, CDR2 YFSETQ. The CDR3 spells CASSSELSGANVLTF. The whole variable domain, filled in from reference TRBV5-1 and TRBJ2-6, reads KAGVTQTPRYLIKTRGQQVTLSCSPISGHRSVSWYQQTPGQGLQFLFEYFSETQRNKGNFPGRFSGRQFSNSRSEMNVSTLELGDSALYLCASSSELSGANVLTFGAGSRLTVL.

V usage is TRBV20-1 and J usage is TRBJ2-5. The CDR3 is 11 amino acids. The V gene's germline CDR1 is DFQATT and CDR2 SNEGSKA (reference sequence). The CDR3 spells CSARDFETQYF.

The chain links TRBV4-2 to TRBJ2-7; as DNA is missing, the TRBD1 call by TCRdb cannot be tested. Germline assignment: CDR1 LGHNA and CDR2 YNFKEQ. The CDR3 runs 17 residues. The CDR3 region is CASSQDYGGERSGEQYF.

V usage is TRBV7-6 and J usage is TRBJ2-1. The CDR3 length is 14 residues. CDR1 SGHVS and CDR2 FNYEAQ come from the germline V gene. The CDR3 protein is CASSLATIRDEQFF.

V usage is TRBV28 and J usage is TRBJ2-5; TCRdb proposes TRBD1, but this gene call is untestable without DNA. CDR1 is MDHEN and CDR2 is SYDVKM in the germline V gene. The CDR3 contains 15 residues. The CDR3 reads CASSFASRLKETQYF. Using reference TRBV28 and TRBJ2-5 for the parts outside the CDR3, the full variable domain is DVKVTQSSRYLVKRTGEKVFLECVQDMDHENMFWYRQDPGLGLRLIYFSYDVKMKEKGDIPEGYSVSREKKERFSLILESASTNQTSMYLCASSFASRLKETQYFGPGTRLLVL.

The J gene is TRBJ2-7, the V gene TRBV7-2; TCRdb's D gene call, TRBD2, goes unchecked for lack of DNA. Per the germline V gene, CDR1 is SGHTA and CDR2 is FQGNSA. The CDR3 consists of 14 residues. CDR3 sequence: CASSSTSGSYEQYF.

The CDR3 protein is CATRGGQGRAEHTDTQYF. The V and J genes are TRBV28 and TRBJ2-3; TCRdb selects TRBD1, and the lack of DNA leaves this call unchecked. The CDR3 contains 18 residues. Germline lookup yields CDR1 MDHEN and CDR2 SYDVKM.

V and J are TRBV25-1 and TRBJ2-7; TCRdb reports TRBD1, a call that lacks DNA to check it against. Per germline, CDR1 MGHDK and CDR2 SYGVNS. The CDR3 runs to 18 residues. CDR3 amino acids: CASSTGISGSMAPYEQYF.

The chain combines TRBV12-3 or TRBV12-4 with TRBJ1-5; there is no DNA to check the TCRdb D call of TRBD1. The CDR3 is made up of 15 amino acids. CDR3 region: CASGYDRVLSQPQHF.

The chain is built from TRBV29-1 and TRBJ2-7; the TCRdb D gene call, TRBD1, has no DNA to confirm it. Germline V gives CDR1 SQVTM, CDR2 ANQGSEA. CDR3 size: 16 residues. CDR3 region: CSVEGGQGITAYEQYF.

This CDR3 is CASSELAEYEQYF. The chain links TRBV6-1 to TRBJ2-7; TCRdb picks TRBD2, but there is no DNA to check that call. The CDR3 has 13 residues. Germline V CDR1 and CDR2: MNHNS, SASEGT.